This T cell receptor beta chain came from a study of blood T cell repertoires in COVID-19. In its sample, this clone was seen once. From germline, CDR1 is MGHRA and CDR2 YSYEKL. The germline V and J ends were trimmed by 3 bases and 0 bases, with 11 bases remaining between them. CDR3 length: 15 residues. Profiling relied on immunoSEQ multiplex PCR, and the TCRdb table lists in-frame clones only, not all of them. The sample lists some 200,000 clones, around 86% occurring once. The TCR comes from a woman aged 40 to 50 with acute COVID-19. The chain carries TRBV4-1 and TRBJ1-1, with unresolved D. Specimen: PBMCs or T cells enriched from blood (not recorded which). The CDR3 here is CASSQPTGMNTEAFF. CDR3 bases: TGCGCCAGCAGCCAGCCGACGGGTATGAACACTGAAGCTTTCTTT.